The sequence of this TCR beta chain was determined in a study of T-cell reconstitution after alpha-beta-depleted transplantation in children. General study results and limits: Fresh T-cell production supplied most of the T-cell counts and diversity seen one year after transplant.

A TCRbeta library incorporating unique molecular identifiers was prepared. TCRdb reanalysed the PCR reads using MiXCR and keeps one entry per CDR3 protein. The data hold about 580,000 distinct CDR3 sequences, with 25% to 30% observed a single time. About this clonotype: Its specificity is unknown.

The TCR was taken from a boy in the first two years of life with Wiskott-Aldrich syndrome, due to receive a stem cell transplant. The material sequenced was PBMCs, taken before TCRalphabeta/CD19-depleted stem cell transplant.

CDR3 in amino acids: CASSQVPTREQYF. CDR3 nucleotides: TGTGCCAGCAGCCAAGTCCCCACCCGGGAGCAGTACTTC. The rearrangement links TRBV3-1 to TRBJ2-7, with no clear D. The CDR3 consists of 13 residues. Trimming cost V 1 base and J 7 bases, with 11 bases left between them. Germline lookup yields CDR1 LGHDT and CDR2 YNNKEL (reference sequence).